This entry features one TCR beta chain sequence. Its antigen is unidentified. 13 Jbeta primers and 60 Vbeta primers were used for the PCR. Data came from immunoSEQ multiplex PCR; TCRdb stores just in-frame clones and leaves some out. Of about 150,000 clones listed, around three quarters are singletons. The CDR3 is made up of 16 amino acids. Germline CDR1 and CDR2: KGHSH and LQKENI. V lost 4 bases and J 3 bases, leaving 19 bases between the germline ends. These data belong to a study of cytomegalovirus exposure and HLA in healthy donors. Study in general: Among several hundred genotyped donors, around 81% fell in the Caucasian-associated ancestry cluster.

Broader study findings: The study recorded 160 or so TCR beta chains that were cytomegalovirus-associated. High sensitivity and specificity were reportedly achieved when the classifier diagnosed cytomegalovirus status. In a later analysis, a missense DCLRE1C variant was linked to TCR beta V- and J-gene trimming.

This clonotype was sampled from a woman aged 35 to 49 in good health and CMV-seronegative. This chain links TRBV18 with TRBJ2-7, with a tentative D call TRBD1 (6 bases). The sample comprised PBMCs. CDR3 sequence: CASSLTEVDRLYEQYF. The CDR3 DNA is TGTGCCAGCTCACTAACGGAGGTGGACAGACTCTACGAGCAGTACTTC.